The rows below give T cell receptor beta chains drawn from one sample of a study of patients and donors after allogeneic stem cell transplantation. TCRdb ran MiXCR on the RT-PCR reads and lists one entry per CDR3 protein. Here the sample spans 920,000 or so distinct CDR3 sequences, about a sixth being singletons. The sequenced sample consisted of blood, either unsorted or a sorted T cell fraction (not recorded which). The receptors shown here come from a human donor who was either an allogeneic HSCT recipient or a stem cell or donor lymphocyte infusion donor (not recorded which). It is not recorded whose cells these are; they may come from a transplant donor. CDR3s include the opening cysteine and the closing phenylalanine or tryptophan. D genes are given only for firm matches.

v_call,d_call,cdr3_aa
TRBV7-2,NA,CASSLAPNSRSLYGYTF
TRBV7-6,NA,CASSFRTKNTGELFF
TRBV5-6,NA,CASSPVGSVYGEAYNEQFF
TRBV12-3/TRBV12-4,NA,CASSLDSTGREAFF
TRBV30,NA,CAWRRRNTGELFF
TRBV20-1,NA,CSARPGRTSHEQYF
TRBV12-3/TRBV12-4,NA,CASSFPAVNTQYF
TRBV19,NA,CASSIGRNNEQFF
TRBV7-3,NA,CACSLTGSGNTEAFF
TRBV24-1,NA,CATSPDGVSGNTIYF
TRBV5-5,TRBD1,CASSGGGQGYTGELFF
TRBV7-3,NA,CASSQQYSGANVLTF
TRBV7-8,TRBD2,CASSFSGRLMYEQYF
TRBV7-3,TRBD2,CASSLLAGVMADTQYF
TRBV6-2/TRBV6-3,NA,CASTKPGLPYEQYF
TRBV5-1,TRBD2,CASSGVTSGRGSEQFF
TRBV6-1,TRBD1,CASSNGQGSAQYF
TRBV11-2,NA,CASSPSDGAYEQYF